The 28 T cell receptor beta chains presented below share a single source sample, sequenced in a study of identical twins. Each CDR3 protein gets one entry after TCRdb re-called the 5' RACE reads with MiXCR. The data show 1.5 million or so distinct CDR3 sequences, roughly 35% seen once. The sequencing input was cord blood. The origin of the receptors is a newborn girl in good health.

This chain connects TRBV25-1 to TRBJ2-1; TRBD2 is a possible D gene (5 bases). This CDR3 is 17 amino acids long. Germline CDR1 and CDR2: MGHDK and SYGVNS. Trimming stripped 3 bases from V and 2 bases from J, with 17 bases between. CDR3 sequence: CASSDWPSTPTYNEQFF. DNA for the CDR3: TGTGCCAGCAGTGACTGGCCTAGCACCCCTACCTACAATGAGCAGTTCTTC.

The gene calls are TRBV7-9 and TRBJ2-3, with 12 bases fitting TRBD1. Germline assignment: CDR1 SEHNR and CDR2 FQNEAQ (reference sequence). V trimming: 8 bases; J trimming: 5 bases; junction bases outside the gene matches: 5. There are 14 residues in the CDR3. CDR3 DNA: TGTGCCAGCGGGGGACAGGGGGCGGGAGATACGCAGTATTTT. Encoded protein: CASGGQGAGDTQYF.

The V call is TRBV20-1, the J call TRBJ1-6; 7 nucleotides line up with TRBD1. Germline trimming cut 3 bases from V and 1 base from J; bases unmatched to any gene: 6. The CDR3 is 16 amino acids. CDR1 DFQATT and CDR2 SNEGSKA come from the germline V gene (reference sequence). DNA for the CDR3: TGCAGTGCTAGTAAGGCACAGGGGTCCTATAATTCACCCCTCCACTTT. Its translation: CSASKAQGSYNSPLHF.

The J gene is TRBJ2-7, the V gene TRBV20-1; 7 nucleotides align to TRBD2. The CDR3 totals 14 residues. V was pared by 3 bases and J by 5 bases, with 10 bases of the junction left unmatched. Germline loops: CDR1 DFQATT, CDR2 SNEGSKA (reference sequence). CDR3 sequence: CSASPGLMFHEQYF. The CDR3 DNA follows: TGCAGTGCTAGCCCGGGACTAATGTTCCACGAGCAGTACTTC.

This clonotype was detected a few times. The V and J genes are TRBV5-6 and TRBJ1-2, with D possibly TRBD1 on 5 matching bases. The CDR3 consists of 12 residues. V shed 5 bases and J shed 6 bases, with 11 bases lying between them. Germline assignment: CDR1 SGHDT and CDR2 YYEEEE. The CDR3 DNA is TGTGCCAGCAGTAGGGGAGGAAATGGCTACACCTTC. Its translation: CASSRGGNGYTF.

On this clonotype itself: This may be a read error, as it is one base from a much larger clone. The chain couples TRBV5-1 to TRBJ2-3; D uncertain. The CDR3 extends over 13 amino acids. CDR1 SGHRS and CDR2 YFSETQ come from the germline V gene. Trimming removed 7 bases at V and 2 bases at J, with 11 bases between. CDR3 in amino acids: CASGSQITDTQYF. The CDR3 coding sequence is TGCGCCAGCGGCTCACAGATCACAGATACGCAGTATTTT.

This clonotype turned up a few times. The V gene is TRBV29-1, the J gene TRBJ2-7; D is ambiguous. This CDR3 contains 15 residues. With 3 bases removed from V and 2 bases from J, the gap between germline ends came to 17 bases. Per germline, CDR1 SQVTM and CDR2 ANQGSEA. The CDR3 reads CSVETPETATYEQYF. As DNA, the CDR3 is TGCAGCGTTGAGACTCCCGAGACGGCCACCTACGAGCAGTACTTC.

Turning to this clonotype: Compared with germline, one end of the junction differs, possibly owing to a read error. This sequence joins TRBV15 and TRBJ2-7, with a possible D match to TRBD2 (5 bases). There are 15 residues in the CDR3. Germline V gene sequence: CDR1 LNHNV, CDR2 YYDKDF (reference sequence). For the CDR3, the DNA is TGTGTCACCAGCAGATTCGAACGGGGTTTCTACGAGCAGTACTTC. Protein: CVTSRFERGFYEQYF.

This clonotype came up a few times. The CDR3: CASSELASGSLYNEQYF. The CDR3, as DNA: TGCGCCAGCAGTGAGCTGGCTAGCGGGAGTCTCTACAATGAGCAGTACTTC. The chain employs TRBV10-2 and TRBJ2-1; 10 positions match TRBD2. The DNA end favors TRBJ2-7, so the J call may be wrong. Germline CDR1 is WSHSY and CDR2 is SAAADI. This CDR3 comprises 17 residues.

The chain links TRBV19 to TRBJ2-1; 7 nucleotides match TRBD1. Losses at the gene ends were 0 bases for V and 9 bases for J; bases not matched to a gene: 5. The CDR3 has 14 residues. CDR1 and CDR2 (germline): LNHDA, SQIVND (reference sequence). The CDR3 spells CASSIDKGAGEQFF. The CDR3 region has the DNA TGTGCCAGTAGTATAGATAAGGGGGCGGGTGAGCAGTTCTTC.

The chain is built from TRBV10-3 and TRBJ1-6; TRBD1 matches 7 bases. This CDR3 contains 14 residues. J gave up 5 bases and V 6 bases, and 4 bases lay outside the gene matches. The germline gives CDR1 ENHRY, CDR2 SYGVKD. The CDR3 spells CAISQGGNNSPLHF. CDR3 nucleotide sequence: TGTGCCATCAGCCAGGGGGGGAATAATTCACCCCTCCACTTT.

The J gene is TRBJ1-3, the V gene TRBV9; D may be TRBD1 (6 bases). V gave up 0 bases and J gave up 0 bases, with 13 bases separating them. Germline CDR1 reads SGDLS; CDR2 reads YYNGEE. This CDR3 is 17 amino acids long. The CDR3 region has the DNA TGTGCCAGCAGCGTAGAAGGACAGTTCCTCTCTGGAAACACCATATATTTT. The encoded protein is CASSVEGQFLSGNTIYF.

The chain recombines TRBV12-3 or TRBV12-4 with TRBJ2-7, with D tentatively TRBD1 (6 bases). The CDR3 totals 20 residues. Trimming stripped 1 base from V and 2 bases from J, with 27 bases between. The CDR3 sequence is CASSLGHSWDGTLPTYEQYF. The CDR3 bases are TGTGCCAGCAGTTTAGGACACTCCTGGGACGGGACACTGCCTACCTACGAGCAGTACTTC.

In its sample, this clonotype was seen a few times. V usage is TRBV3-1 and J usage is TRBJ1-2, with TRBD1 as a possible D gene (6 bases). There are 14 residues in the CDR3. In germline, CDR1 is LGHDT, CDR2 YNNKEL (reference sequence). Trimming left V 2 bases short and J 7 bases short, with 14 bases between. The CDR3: CASSQHGGEGGYTF. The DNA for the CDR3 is TGTGCCAGCAGCCAACATGGGGGCGAGGGTGGCTACACCTTC.

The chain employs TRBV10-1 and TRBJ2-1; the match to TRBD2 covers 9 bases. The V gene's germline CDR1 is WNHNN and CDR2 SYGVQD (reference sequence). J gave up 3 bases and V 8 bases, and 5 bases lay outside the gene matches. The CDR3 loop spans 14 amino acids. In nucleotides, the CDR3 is TGCGCCAGCGCCCAGCGGGGGGTCTACAATGAGCAGTTCTTC. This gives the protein CASAQRGVYNEQFF.

The CDR3 protein is CSARPGGSANTGELFF. The CDR3 coding sequence is TGCAGTGCTAGGCCTGGCGGGAGTGCGAACACCGGGGAGCTGTTTTTT. V usage is TRBV20-1 and J usage is TRBJ2-2, with 7 bases aligning to TRBD2. V lost 3 bases and J lost 0; bases outside the gene matches: 7. Germline assignment: CDR1 DFQATT and CDR2 SNEGSKA (reference sequence). The CDR3 covers 16 residues.

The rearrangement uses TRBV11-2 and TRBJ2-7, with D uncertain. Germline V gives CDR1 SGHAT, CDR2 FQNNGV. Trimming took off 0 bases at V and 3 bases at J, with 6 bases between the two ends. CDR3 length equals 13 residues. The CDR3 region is CASSLDWGYEQYF. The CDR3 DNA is TGTGCCAGCAGCTTAGATTGGGGCTACGAGCAGTACTTC.

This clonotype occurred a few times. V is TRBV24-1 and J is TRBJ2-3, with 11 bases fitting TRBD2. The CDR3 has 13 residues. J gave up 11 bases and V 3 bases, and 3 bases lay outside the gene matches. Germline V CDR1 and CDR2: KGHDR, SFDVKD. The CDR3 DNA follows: TGTGCCACCAGTGATCGACTAGCGGGGATGCAGTATTTT. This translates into CATSDRLAGMQYF.

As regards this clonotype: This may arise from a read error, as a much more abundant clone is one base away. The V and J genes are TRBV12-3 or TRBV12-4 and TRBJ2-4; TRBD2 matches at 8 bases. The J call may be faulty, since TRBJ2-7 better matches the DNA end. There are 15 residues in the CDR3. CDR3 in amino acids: CTSSLETSGLYEQYF. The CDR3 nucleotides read TGTACCAGCAGTTTGGAAACTAGCGGCCTCTACGAGCAGTACTTC.

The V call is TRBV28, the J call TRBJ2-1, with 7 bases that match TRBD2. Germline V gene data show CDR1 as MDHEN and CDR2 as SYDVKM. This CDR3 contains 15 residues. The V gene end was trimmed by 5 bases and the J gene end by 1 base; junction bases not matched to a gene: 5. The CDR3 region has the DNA TGTGCCAGCAGTCAAGCGGGAAGGTCCTACAATGAGCAGTTCTTC. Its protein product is CASSQAGRSYNEQFF.

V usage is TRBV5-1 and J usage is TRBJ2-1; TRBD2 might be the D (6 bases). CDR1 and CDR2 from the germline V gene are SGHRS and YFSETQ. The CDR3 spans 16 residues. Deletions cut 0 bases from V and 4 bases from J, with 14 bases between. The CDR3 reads CASSLGALAGYNEQFF. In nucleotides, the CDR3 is TGCGCCAGCAGCTTGGGGGCCCTGGCGGGGTACAATGAGCAGTTCTTC.

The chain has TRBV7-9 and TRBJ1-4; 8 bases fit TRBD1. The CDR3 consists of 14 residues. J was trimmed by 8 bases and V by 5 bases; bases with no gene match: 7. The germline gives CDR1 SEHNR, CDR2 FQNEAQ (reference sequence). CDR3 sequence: CASSTRTGREKLFF. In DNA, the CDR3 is TGTGCCAGCAGCACCCGGACAGGGAGGGAAAAACTGTTTTTT.

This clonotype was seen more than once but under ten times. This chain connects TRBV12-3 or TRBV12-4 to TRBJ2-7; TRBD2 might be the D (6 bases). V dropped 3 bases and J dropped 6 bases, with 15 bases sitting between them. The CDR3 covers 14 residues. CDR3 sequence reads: CASSFSPGAVEQYF. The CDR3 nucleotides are TGTGCCAGCAGTTTTTCCCCGGGAGCTGTCGAGCAGTACTTC.

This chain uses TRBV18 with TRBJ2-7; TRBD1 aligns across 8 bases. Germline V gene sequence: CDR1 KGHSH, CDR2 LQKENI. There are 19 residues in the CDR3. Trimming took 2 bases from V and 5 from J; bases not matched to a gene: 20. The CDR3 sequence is CASSPAAGGAYLSVHEQYF. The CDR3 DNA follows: TGTGCCAGCTCACCAGCCGCAGGGGGCGCGTATTTGTCCGTACACGAGCAGTACTTC.

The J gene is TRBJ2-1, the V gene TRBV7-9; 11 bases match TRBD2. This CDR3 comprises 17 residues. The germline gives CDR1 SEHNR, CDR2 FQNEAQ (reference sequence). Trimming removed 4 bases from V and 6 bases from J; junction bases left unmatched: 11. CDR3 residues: CASSSDLLAGGSNEQFF. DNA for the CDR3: TGTGCCAGCAGCTCAGACCTTCTAGCGGGAGGTTCCAATGAGCAGTTCTTC.

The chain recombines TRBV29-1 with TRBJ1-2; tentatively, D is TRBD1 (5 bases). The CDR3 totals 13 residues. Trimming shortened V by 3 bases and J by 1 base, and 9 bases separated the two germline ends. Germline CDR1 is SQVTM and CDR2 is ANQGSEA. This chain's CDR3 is CSVERGRNYGYTF. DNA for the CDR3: TGCAGCGTTGAGCGGGGCCGTAACTATGGCTACACCTTC.

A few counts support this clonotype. The CDR3 protein is CASSKGKGANTEAFF. CDR3 bases: TGTGCCAGCAGCAAAGGGAAGGGGGCTAACACTGAAGCTTTCTTT. V and J are TRBV21-1 and TRBJ1-1; the D call in the table, TRBD1, was not verified against the DNA. TRBV21-1 has pseudogene status. The CDR3 is 15 amino acids.

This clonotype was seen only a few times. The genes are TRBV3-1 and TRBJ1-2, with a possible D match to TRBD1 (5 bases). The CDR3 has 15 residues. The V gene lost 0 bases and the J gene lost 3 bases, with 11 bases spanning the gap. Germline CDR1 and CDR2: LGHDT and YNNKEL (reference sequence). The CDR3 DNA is TGTGCCAGCAGCCAAGATATTGGCAGGGACTATGGCTACACCTTC. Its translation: CASSQDIGRDYGYTF.